This T cell receptor beta chain was recovered during a study of blood T cell repertoires in COVID-19. Overall study: From the United States, Italy and Spain came samples of acute and convalescent COVID-19. T cells, B-cell-depleted T cells, or PBMCs provided the cDNA or gDNA that served as material.

Germline V CDR1 and CDR2: ENHRY, SYGVKD. This CDR3 is built from 14 residues. With 4 bases clipped from V and 5 bases from J, the junction kept 6 bases outside the gene matches. Authors' methods: Using reference gene primer amplification, nucleated cell counts were estimated. Only in-frame clones appear in the TCRdb table, and some are missing; sequencing was by immunoSEQ multiplex PCR. V and J calls and clone size follow that table, whereas D and trimming were derived from the DNA. The table has 120,000 to 150,000 clones, around 84% seen once. The sequencing sample was made of peripheral blood. The receptor was derived from a human donor with acute or convalescent COVID-19. The donor label of this sample is uncertain. The V and J genes are TRBV10-3 and TRBJ2-7; 9 positions agree with TRBD1. The CDR3 region has the DNA TGTGCCATCAGTGCGAACAGGGGGCAGGACGAGCAGTACGTC. It encodes CAISANRGQDEQYV.